Presented here are 12 T cell receptor beta chains from one specimen sequenced in a study of Ad26.COV2.S vaccination and SARS-CoV-2 variants. Method: immunoSEQ multiplex PCR; TCRdb's copy keeps in-frame clones and lacks some. The table lists about 350,000 clones, about 90% of them singletons. The material sequenced was peripheral blood, taken after recovery from COVID-19. The receptors shown here come from a human donor who had recovered from COVID-19.

This chain connects TRBV4-1 to TRBJ2-3, with a weak D call TRBD2 (5 bases). This CDR3 comprises 15 residues. Trimming stripped 3 bases from V and 6 bases from J, with 16 bases between. From germline, CDR1 is MGHRA and CDR2 YSYEKL. The CDR3 sequence: CASSHPRTEGDTQYF. In nucleotides, the CDR3 is TGCGCCAGCAGCCATCCCAGAACCGAGGGTGATACGCAGTATTTT.

V usage is TRBV4-2 and J usage is TRBJ2-3; 7 bases match TRBD1. CDR1 is LGHNA, CDR2 YNFKEQ, per germline. The CDR3 spans 15 residues. The V segment lost 3 bases and the J segment 2 bases; nucleotides outside the gene matches: 5. The CDR3 DNA reads as TGTGCCAGCAGCCAGGTCCAGGGGGACACAGATACGCAGTATTTT. Amino acids: CASSQVQGDTDTQYF.

The chain is built from TRBV27 and TRBJ2-5, with D hard to call. V was clipped by 4 bases and J by 2 bases, with 11 bases between them. The CDR3 runs 14 residues. Germline V gives CDR1 MNHEY, CDR2 SMNVEV (reference sequence). The CDR3 DNA reads TGTGCCAGCAGTTCTTTCGCCTGGCAAGAGACCCAGTACTTC. Residues: CASSSFAWQETQYF.

The DNA for the CDR3 is TGTGCCAGCAGGGGGGACAGGACCCCCTACGAGCAGTACTTC. It is translated as CASRGDRTPYEQYF. The V gene is TRBV2, the J gene TRBJ2-7, with 8 positions matching TRBD1. CDR3 length: 14 amino acids. With V trimmed by 6 bases and J by 2 bases, 6 bases remained unmatched. Germline V gene sequence: CDR1 SNHLY, CDR2 FYNNEI.

The chain employs TRBV27 and TRBJ2-3; 8 bases fit TRBD1. The CDR3 totals 14 residues. V dropped 5 bases and J dropped 5; count of bases not matched to a gene: 6. The germline V gene encodes CDR1 MNHEY and CDR2 SMNVEV (reference sequence). The CDR3 DNA is TGTGCCAGCAGTGGACAGGGATACGAAGATACGCAGTATTTT. This encodes CASSGQGYEDTQYF.

This clone appeared a single time. The chain links TRBV3-1 (or the pseudogene TRBV3-2) to TRBJ2-2; 8 nucleotides align to TRBD1. The germline V gene encodes CDR1 LGHDT and CDR2 YNNKEL (reference sequence). The CDR3 has 15 amino acids. With 7 bases clipped from V and 5 bases from J, the junction kept 9 bases outside the gene matches. The CDR3 loop reads CASNLGDRGTGELFF. The CDR3, as DNA: TGTGCCAGCAACCTGGGAGACAGGGGAACCGGGGAGCTGTTTTTT.

For the CDR3, the DNA is TGTGCCAGCAGGCTAGCGGGGGTGGGAGATACGCAGTATTTT. It is translated as CASRLAGVGDTQYF. The chain carries TRBV27 and TRBJ2-3; 10 bases map to TRBD2. CDR1 is MNHEY and CDR2 is SMNVEV in the germline V gene (reference sequence). Trimming removed 6 bases from V and 5 bases from J; junction bases left unmatched: 5. The CDR3 spans 14 residues.

The chain combines TRBV7-9 with TRBJ2-4; tentatively, D is TRBD1 or TRBD2 (5 bases each). V dropped 2 bases and J dropped 0 bases, with 17 bases sitting between them. The CDR3 covers 18 residues. CDR1 is SEHNR, CDR2 FQNEAQ, per germline (reference sequence). CDR3 sequence (DNA): TGTGCCAGCAGCTTAAGGATTGCTTCAGGGACAGCCAAAAACATTCAGTACTTC. Protein sequence: CASSLRIASGTAKNIQYF.

With regard to this clone: The sample holds other DNA sequences that translate to the same CDR3. The chain recombines TRBV27 with TRBJ1-5; a weak D match, TRBD1 (5 bases). The CDR3 has 15 amino acids. Per germline, CDR1 MNHEY and CDR2 SMNVEV (reference sequence). V lost 2 bases and J 1 base, leaving 9 bases between the germline ends. The CDR3 sequence: CASSLGGGSNQPQHF. CDR3 bases: TGTGCCAGCAGTTTAGGGGGGGGGAGCAATCAGCCCCAGCATTTT.

The V and J genes are TRBV5-4 and TRBJ1-1; D gene uncertain. The germline CDR1 and CDR2 sequences are SGHNT and YYREEE (reference sequence). The CDR3 runs 15 residues. V lost 1 base to trimming and J lost 0 bases, with 10 bases between them. CDR3 DNA: TGTGCCAGCAGCTTGAATCCGACCATGAACACTGAAGCTTTCTTT. This sequence encodes CASSLNPTMNTEAFF.

The chain uses TRBV27 and TRBJ2-7, with D possibly matching TRBD1 (5 bases). This CDR3 spans 12 amino acids. Germline V gene data show CDR1 as MNHEY and CDR2 as SMNVEV (reference sequence). Trimming took 3 bases from V and 6 from J, leaving 9 bases between them. In DNA form, the CDR3 reads TGTGCCAGCAGTTTTCAGGGTGGCGAGCAGTACTTC. It specifies CASSFQGGEQYF.

The chain recombines TRBV7-2 with TRBJ2-1; 9 bases match TRBD2. Germline CDR1 is SGHTA and CDR2 is FQGNSA. This CDR3 has 16 amino acids. J gave up 8 bases and V 1 base, and 9 bases lay outside the gene matches. CDR3: CASSLGLEAGGYEQFF. The CDR3 DNA is TGTGCCAGCAGCTTAGGGTTAGAAGCGGGGGGCTATGAGCAGTTCTTC. The full variable domain, rest sourced from reference TRBV7-2 and TRBJ2-1, is GAGVSQSPSNKVTEKGKDVELRCDPISGHTALYWYRQSLGQGLEFLIYFQGNSAPDKSGLPSDRFSAERTGGSVSTLTIQRTQQEDSAVYLCASSLGLEAGGYEQFFGPGTRLTVL.